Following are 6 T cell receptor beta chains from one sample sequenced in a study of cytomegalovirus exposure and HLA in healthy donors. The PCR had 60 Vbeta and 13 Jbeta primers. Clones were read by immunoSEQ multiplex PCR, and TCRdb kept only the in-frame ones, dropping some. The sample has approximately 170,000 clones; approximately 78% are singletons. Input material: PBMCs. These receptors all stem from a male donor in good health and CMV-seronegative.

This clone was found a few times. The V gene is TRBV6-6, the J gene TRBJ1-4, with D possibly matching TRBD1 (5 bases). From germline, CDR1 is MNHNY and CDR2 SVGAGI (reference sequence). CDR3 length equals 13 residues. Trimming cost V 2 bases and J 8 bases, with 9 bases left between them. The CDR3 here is CASSYAGNEKLFF. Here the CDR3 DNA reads TGTGCCAGCAGTTACGCAGGGAACGAAAAACTGTTTTTT.

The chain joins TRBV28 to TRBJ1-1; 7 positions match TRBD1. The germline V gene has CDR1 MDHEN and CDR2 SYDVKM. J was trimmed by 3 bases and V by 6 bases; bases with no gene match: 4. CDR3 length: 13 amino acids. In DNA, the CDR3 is TGTGCCAGCAGACAGGGGCCTGACACTGAAGCTTTCTTT. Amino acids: CASRQGPDTEAFF.

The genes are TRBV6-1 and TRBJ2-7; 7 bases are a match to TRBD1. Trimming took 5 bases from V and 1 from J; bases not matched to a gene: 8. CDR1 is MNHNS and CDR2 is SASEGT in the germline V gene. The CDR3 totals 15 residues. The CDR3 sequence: CASSSPGGQSYEQYF. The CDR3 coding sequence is TGTGCCAGCAGTAGTCCAGGGGGACAGTCCTACGAGCAGTACTTC.

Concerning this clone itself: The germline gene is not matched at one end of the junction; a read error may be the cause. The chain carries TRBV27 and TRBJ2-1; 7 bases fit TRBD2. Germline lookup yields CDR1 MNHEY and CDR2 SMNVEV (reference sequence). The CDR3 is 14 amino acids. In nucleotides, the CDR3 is TGTGCCAGCAGTTTATCAAACCGGGACTACCGGCTACTCTTC. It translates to CASSLSNRDYRLLF.

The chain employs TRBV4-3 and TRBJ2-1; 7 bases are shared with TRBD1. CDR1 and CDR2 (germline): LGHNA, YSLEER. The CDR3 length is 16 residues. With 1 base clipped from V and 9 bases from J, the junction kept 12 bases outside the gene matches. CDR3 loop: CASSQVVATGYGEQFF. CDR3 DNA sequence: TGCGCCAGCAGCCAAGTAGTTGCGACAGGGTATGGTGAGCAGTTCTTC.

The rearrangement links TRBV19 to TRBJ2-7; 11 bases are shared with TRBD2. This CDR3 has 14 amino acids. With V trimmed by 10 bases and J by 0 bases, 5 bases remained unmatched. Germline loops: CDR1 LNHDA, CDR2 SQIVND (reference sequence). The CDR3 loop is CATSSGGNSYEQYF. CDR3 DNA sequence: TGTGCCACTTCTAGCGGGGGGAACTCCTACGAGCAGTACTTC.